The clone carrying this T cell receptor (beta chain) was counted many times. The read stops 3 residues short of the end of the CDR3; the missing end is completed from the germline J gene. Germline V gives CDR1 DFQATT, CDR2 SNEGSKA (reference sequence). V dropped 5 bases and J dropped 5; count of bases not matched to a gene: 12. The CDR3 runs to 16 residues. The sample is drawn from a study of T cell clonality in common variable immunodeficiency. Caucasian heritage predominated among both patients and controls. Some clones are missing from TCRdb's copy, which holds only in-frame ones; the method was immunoSEQ multiplex PCR. Singletons are absent from the sample, which has tens of thousands of clones.

The chain is built from TRBV20-1 and TRBJ2-7; 13 bases align to TRBD2. Source material: peripheral blood mononuclear cells. This receptor was obtained from a person aged 18-70 years in good health. The CDR3 sequence: CSAYTSGLAGEHEQYF. CDR3 bases read: TGCAGTGCTTATACGTCAGGACTAGCGGGAGAGCACGAG.